Listed below are T cell receptor beta chains from one sample, sequenced in a study of radiotherapy plus CTLA-4 blockade in lung cancer. TCRdb's table, derived via immunoSEQ multiplex PCR, lists solely in-frame clones and lacks some. The sample lists about 50,000 clones; about three quarters were seen once. This specimen was peripheral blood, taken from a patient treated with radiotherapy plus ipilimumab. The source of these receptors is a human donor with non-small cell lung cancer who had a complete response to radiotherapy plus ipilimumab. Both conserved end residues are part of each CDR3. A D gene is named only where the DNA matches it firmly. The size of a clone is reported for some rows only, either as once, few or many, or as a class for expanded clones.

d_call: TRBD2
clone_size: .
v_call: TRBV7-9
j_call: TRBJ2-7
cdr3_nt: TGTGCCAGCAGCTCAGCCTCCGGGACTAGCTCCTACGAGCAGTACTTC
cdr3_aa: CASSSASGTSSYEQYF

d_call: .
clone_size: .
v_call: TRBV27
j_call: TRBJ2-1
cdr3_nt: TGTGCCAGCAGTCCCTGGGGCGCCAATGAGCAGTTCTTC
cdr3_aa: CASSPWGANEQFF

d_call: .
clone_size: .
v_call: TRBV30
j_call: TRBJ2-1
cdr3_nt: TGTGCCTGGAGTCTAAATGAGCAGTTCTTC
cdr3_aa: CAWSLNEQFF

d_call: TRBD1
clone_size: .
v_call: TRBV4-3
j_call: TRBJ1-4
cdr3_nt: TGCGCCAGCAGAAAGGGGGCAAGACATGAAAAACTGTTTTTT
cdr3_aa: CASRKGARHEKLFF

d_call: TRBD2
clone_size: .
v_call: TRBV27
j_call: TRBJ2-7
cdr3_nt: TGTGCCAGCAGTTTAATCCTAGCGGGAGTCTACGAGCAGTACTTC
cdr3_aa: CASSLILAGVYEQYF

d_call: .
clone_size: few
v_call: TRBV19
j_call: TRBJ1-1
cdr3_nt: TGTGCCAGTAGTCCGCGGGTCCTCGGCGCTGAAGCTTTCTTT
cdr3_aa: CASSPRVLGAEAFF

d_call: .
clone_size: .
v_call: TRBV4-2
j_call: TRBJ1-4
cdr3_nt: TGTGCCAGCAGCCGGGTCGAAGGGGAACTGTTTTTT
cdr3_aa: CASSRVEGELFF

d_call: .
clone_size: .
v_call: TRBV6-5
j_call: TRBJ2-7
cdr3_nt: TGTGCCAGCAGTAGGACAGTCCTGGGGGAGCAGTACTTC
cdr3_aa: CASSRTVLGEQYF

d_call: TRBD2
clone_size: .
v_call: TRBV19
j_call: TRBJ2-1
cdr3_nt: TGTGCCAGTAGGAGAGCGGGAGGATTCGAAAATGAGCAGTTCTTC
cdr3_aa: CASRRAGGFENEQFF

d_call: TRBD2
clone_size: .
v_call: TRBV11-3
j_call: TRBJ2-2
cdr3_nt: TGTGCCAGCAGCTTAGATCGCGGGGGGGCCGGGGAGCTGTTTTTT
cdr3_aa: CASSLDRGGAGELFF